These 31 T cell receptor beta chains originate from one sample sequenced in a study of blood T cell repertoires in COVID-19. The method was immunoSEQ multiplex PCR; TCRdb's version includes in-frame clones alone and lacks a portion of them. The table includes 65,000 or so clones, approximately 88% detected once. Sequencing was carried out using peripheral blood. The origin of the receptors is a man younger than 45 with COVID-19, enrolled during active disease.

V and J are TRBV7-8 and TRBJ1-6; 7 nucleotides line up with TRBD1. This CDR3 is 15 amino acids long. Germline V gene lookup returns CDR1 SGHVS and CDR2 FQNEAQ. J was trimmed by 9 bases and V by 3 bases; bases with no gene match: 8. CDR3 residues: CASSFSYAGGSPLHF. The DNA for the CDR3 is TGTGCCAGCAGCTTTAGTTATGCAGGGGGTTCACCCCTCCACTTT.

This clone was recorded a few times. This rearrangement joins TRBV9 to TRBJ2-7; no clear D gene. V was cut by 5 bases and J by 0 bases, with 9 bases left in between. The CDR3 runs 13 residues. CDR1 is SGDLS and CDR2 is YYNGEE in the germline V gene. CDR3 bases: TGTGCCAGCAGTGCACAGAGCTCCTACGAGCAGTACTTC. The encoded protein is CASSAQSSYEQYF.

The rearrangement links TRBV2 to TRBJ2-2, with D perhaps TRBD1 (8 bases). Germline CDR1 reads SNHLY; CDR2 reads FYNNEI. V was trimmed by 10 bases and J by 4 bases, leaving 16 bases between them. This CDR3 contains 14 residues. This CDR3 reads CATYRGGSTGELFF. The CDR3 DNA is TGTGCCACCTACAGGGGGGGTTCCACCGGGGAGCTGTTTTTT.

This clone appeared a few times. This chain connects TRBV11-1 to TRBJ2-1, with D possibly being TRBD1 (5 bases). With 1 base removed from V and 3 bases from J, the gap between germline ends came to 10 bases. Germline V lookup: CDR1 SGHAT, CDR2 FQDESV (reference sequence). The CDR3 sequence is 15 residues long. CDR3 loop: CASSLDTGDYNEQFF. CDR3 DNA sequence: TGTGCCAGCAGCTTAGATACAGGAGACTACAATGAGCAGTTCTTC.

The chain carries TRBV7-9 and TRBJ2-5; TRBD2 agrees at 13 bases. CDR1 is SEHNR, CDR2 FQNEAQ, per germline (reference sequence). This CDR3 spans 17 amino acids. The V segment lost 4 bases and the J segment 6 bases; nucleotides outside the gene matches: 11. The CDR3 protein is CASSSQGTSGNRKTQYF. CDR3 bases: TGTGCCAGCAGCTCCCAAGGGACTAGCGGGAATCGAAAGACCCAGTACTTC.

The chain links TRBV5-6 to TRBJ1-2; D not certain. This CDR3 has 12 residues. The V gene lost 3 bases and the J gene lost 5 bases, with 8 bases spanning the gap. From germline, CDR1 is SGHDT and CDR2 YYEEEE. The CDR3 DNA follows: TGTGCCAGCAGCTCGGACTCTTATGGCTACACCTTC. Translating gives CASSSDSYGYTF. The full variable domain, its missing parts supplied by reference TRBV5-6 and TRBJ1-2, is DAGVTQSPTHLIKTRGQQVTLRCSPKSGHDTVSWYQQALGQGPQFIFQYYEEEERQRGNFPDRFSGHQFPNYSSELNVNALLLGDSALYLCASSSDSYGYTFGSGTRLTVV.

This clone was seen a handful of times. Additional DNA sequences in this sample encode the identical CDR3. The V gene is TRBV19, the J gene TRBJ1-1; no clear D gene. V lost 4 bases to trimming and J lost 4 bases, with 10 bases between them. CDR1 and CDR2 (germline): LNHDA, SQIVND (reference sequence). This CDR3 spans 13 amino acids. CDR3 DNA sequence: TGTGCCAGTAGTAGGCCGGGAGGCACTGAAGCTTTCTTT. It codes for CASSRPGGTEAFF.

The V gene is TRBV24-1, the J gene TRBJ2-3; 7 bases map to TRBD1. The junction had 13 bases not matched to a gene; V was cut back by 5 bases and J by 6 bases. The CDR3 runs to 16 residues. CDR1 is KGHDR, CDR2 SFDVKD, per germline. The CDR3 nucleotides are TGTGCCACCAGTGTTTGGGCAGGGGGTACAACGGATACGCAGTATTTT. Its translation is CATSVWAGGTTDTQYF.

This chain uses TRBV11-3 with TRBJ2-1; maybe TRBD2 (6 bases). Trimming pared 5 bases from V and 2 bases from J, leaving 16 bases between. From germline, CDR1 is SGHNT and CDR2 YENEEA. This CDR3 is built from 16 residues. This chain's CDR3 is CASSRGGGEPYNEQFF. CDR3 DNA: TGTGCCAGCAGCAGGGGCGGCGGGGAACCCTACAATGAGCAGTTCTTC.

This chain uses TRBV4-1 with TRBJ2-1; 7 bases map to TRBD1. The CDR3 is 16 amino acids. Looked up from germline, CDR1 is MGHRA and CDR2 is YSYEKL. The ends lost 4 bases at V and 7 bases at J; junction bases unmatched: 13. CDR3 sequence: CASSPILTSTGNEQFF. For the CDR3, the DNA is TGCGCCAGCAGCCCCATATTAACTTCGACAGGGAATGAGCAGTTCTTC.

This chain connects TRBV28 to TRBJ2-7; TRBD1 matches at 9 bases. Trimming removed 3 bases from V and 0 bases from J; junction bases left unmatched: 3. The CDR3 consists of 15 residues. Germline CDR1 reads MDHEN; CDR2 reads SYDVKM. The CDR3 region is CASSLTGQGSYEQYF. The CDR3 nucleotides are TGTGCCAGCAGTTTGACGGGACAGGGCTCCTACGAGCAGTACTTC.

CDR3 bases: TGTGCCTCCTGCTGGGCAGTCAATCAGCCCCAGCATTTT. This sequence encodes CASCWAVNQPQHF. The rearrangement joins TRBV10-3 to TRBJ1-5; D unclear. CDR3 length: 13 amino acids. Per germline, CDR1 ENHRY and CDR2 SYGVKD. V lost 11 bases, J lost 3 bases, and 14 bases lay in between.

The chain carries TRBV7-9 and TRBJ2-7; tentatively, D is TRBD1 (7 bases). CDR3 length: 12 amino acids. Trimming cost V 5 bases and J 7 bases, with 12 bases left between them. Germline V gives CDR1 SEHNR, CDR2 FQNEAQ (reference sequence). The CDR3 DNA sequence: TGTGCCAGCAGCACAGGGGCGGGAGAGCAGTACTTC. It translates to CASSTGAGEQYF.

The rearrangement links TRBV27 to TRBJ2-5; 7 bases are shared with TRBD1. Germline CDR1 reads MNHEY; CDR2 reads SMNVEV (reference sequence). The CDR3 totals 14 residues. V gave up 4 bases and J gave up 2 bases; unmatched junction bases: 4. CDR3 sequence reads: CASSSRQGQETQYF. The CDR3 nucleotides are TGTGCCAGCAGTTCCCGACAGGGACAAGAGACCCAGTACTTC.

The sample holds one count of this clone. Distinct nucleotide sequences in the sample also encode this CDR3. The V call is TRBV20-1, the J call TRBJ2-1; 11 positions agree with TRBD2. The germline CDR1 and CDR2 sequences are DFQATT and SNEGSKA (reference sequence). The V segment lost 3 bases and the J segment 5 bases; nucleotides outside the gene matches: 9. The CDR3 runs to 16 residues. The CDR3 DNA reads TGCAGTGCTAGTGTTAGCGGGAGGGCCTGGGACAATGAGCAGTTCTTC. Its translation is CSASVSGRAWDNEQFF.

The CDR3 protein is CASSLQGGEETQYF. CDR3 bases: TGTGCCAGCAGTTTACAGGGGGGTGAGGAGACCCAGTACTTC. The chain uses TRBV28 and TRBJ2-5, with a tentative D call TRBD1 (7 bases). CDR1 is MDHEN, CDR2 SYDVKM, per germline. The CDR3 totals 14 residues. The V end lost 2 bases, the J end lost 5 bases, and 12 bases lay between the germline ends.

The CDR3 coding sequence is TGTGCCAGCAGCGCACAAGGGGGAGGGTGGGGCACAGATACGCAGTATTTT. Translating gives CASSAQGGGWGTDTQYF. This chain uses TRBV5-5 with TRBJ2-3, with a tentative D call TRBD2 (7 bases). Germline CDR1 is SGHKS and CDR2 is YYEKEE (reference sequence). The CDR3 loop spans 17 amino acids. V gave up 4 bases and J gave up 1 base, with 19 bases separating them.

The chain employs TRBV19 and TRBJ2-1; D gene unclear. The length of the CDR3 is 13 residues. Trimming shortened V by 8 bases and J by 7 bases, and 15 bases separated the two germline ends. Germline V lookup: CDR1 LNHDA, CDR2 SQIVND (reference sequence). DNA for the CDR3: TGTGCCAGTCAATCGACTTACCCAAATGAGCAGTTCTTC. It encodes CASQSTYPNEQFF.

This clone has just a few counts. The chain is built from TRBV19 and TRBJ1-1, with a possible D match to TRBD1 (5 bases). The CDR3 contains 14 residues. Germline assignment: CDR1 LNHDA and CDR2 SQIVND (reference sequence). V was trimmed by 8 bases and J by 7 bases, leaving 20 bases between them. CDR3 DNA: TGTGCCAGTGGGACCCAACGGGGAGGAGGTGAAGCTTTCTTT. Translation: CASGTQRGGGEAFF.

The V call is TRBV28, the J call TRBJ2-1, with 15 bases lining up with TRBD2. Germline V gives CDR1 MDHEN, CDR2 SYDVKM. With V trimmed by 4 bases and J by 4 bases, 2 bases remained unmatched. CDR3 length: 16 residues. CDR3 DNA sequence: TGTGCCAGCAGTTCGGGGACTAGCGGGAGGTACAATGAGCAGTTCTTC. This translates into CASSSGTSGRYNEQFF.

The chain links TRBV19 to TRBJ2-2; D may be TRBD2 (5 bases). Germline V gene data show CDR1 as LNHDA and CDR2 as SQIVND (reference sequence). The CDR3 runs 17 residues. Trimming removed 3 bases at V and 0 bases at J, with 14 bases between. CDR3 sequence: CASSISLATANTGELFF. CDR3 nucleotide sequence: TGTGCCAGTAGTATTTCCCTAGCAACCGCGAACACCGGGGAGCTGTTTTTT.

The gene calls are TRBV7-9 and TRBJ2-5; 8 bases map to TRBD2. J gave up 7 bases and V 5 bases, and 9 bases lay outside the gene matches. Germline V gives CDR1 SEHNR, CDR2 FQNEAQ (reference sequence). The CDR3 has 14 residues. The CDR3 coding sequence is TGTGCCAGCAGCGCCTCAAGCGGGAGTGGGACCCAGTACTTC. Translated: CASSASSGSGTQYF.

This chain connects TRBV12-5 to TRBJ2-1, with TRBD2 matching 8 bases. Germline CDR1 and CDR2: LGHNT and FRNRAP. CDR3 length: 14 amino acids. Trimming removed 5 bases from V and 10 bases from J; junction bases left unmatched: 10. CDR3 DNA sequence: TGTGCTAGTGGTCCTGGGACCCCGGGGGGGGAGCAGTTCTTC. Amino acid sequence: CASGPGTPGGEQFF.

The genes are TRBV19 and TRBJ2-3; 8 bases map to TRBD2. Germline CDR1 LNHDA, CDR2 SQIVND (reference sequence). The CDR3 runs to 17 residues. V shed 1 base and J 0 bases; nucleotides not matched to a gene: 6. CDR3 region: CASSIGLAGPSTDTQYF. The CDR3 region has the DNA TGTGCCAGTAGTATAGGATTAGCGGGACCTAGCACAGATACGCAGTATTTT.

V gene TRBV9 combines with J gene TRBJ2-3; D perhaps matches TRBD2 (6 bases). The CDR3 contains 14 residues. Germline V gene lookup returns CDR1 SGDLS and CDR2 YYNGEE. The V end lost 6 bases, the J end lost 1 base, and 12 bases lay between the germline ends. The CDR3, as DNA: TGTGCCAGCAACCCGTCGGGGGGCACAGATACGCAGTATTTT. Its translation: CASNPSGGTDTQYF.

CDR3 DNA sequence: TGTGCCAGCAGTGGCGGGGGGCCCAAGGATACGCAGTATTTT. Protein: CASSGGGPKDTQYF. The rearrangement joins TRBV28 to TRBJ2-3, with 8 bases matching TRBD2. Germline CDR1 and CDR2: MDHEN and SYDVKM. This CDR3 comprises 14 residues. With V trimmed by 5 bases and J by 6 bases, 7 bases remained unmatched.

The chain uses TRBV3-1 (or the pseudogene TRBV3-2) and TRBJ1-2; D not certain. The CDR3 has 11 amino acids. Trimming left V 3 bases short and J 8 bases short, with 7 bases between. Germline V gene lookup returns CDR1 LGHDT and CDR2 YNNKEL (reference sequence). CDR3 in amino acids: CASSHGYGYTF. The CDR3 nucleotides are TGTGCCAGCAGCCACGGGTACGGCTACACCTTC.

The chain joins TRBV11-1 to TRBJ2-3; TRBD2 might be the D (5 bases). The CDR3 length is 16 residues. V was clipped by 1 base and J by 1 base, with 12 bases between them. Germline loops: CDR1 SGHAT, CDR2 FQDESV (reference sequence). The CDR3 loop is CASSLVPGLGTDTQYF. As DNA, the CDR3 is TGTGCCAGCAGCTTAGTCCCGGGATTGGGCACAGATACGCAGTATTTT.

The J gene is TRBJ1-4, the V gene TRBV7-9, with 8 bases identical to TRBD1. This CDR3 has 16 amino acids. Germline V gives CDR1 SEHNR, CDR2 FQNEAQ (reference sequence). Trimming at V came to 3 bases and at J to 4 bases, leaving 7 bases not matched to a gene. The DNA of the CDR3 is TGTGCCAGCAGCTTGGCAACAGGGGGAAATAATGAAAAACTGTTTTTT. It yields the protein CASSLATGGNNEKLFF.

This sequence joins TRBV19 and TRBJ2-7, with 7 nucleotides matching TRBD1. The germline CDR1 and CDR2 sequences are LNHDA and SQIVND (reference sequence). The CDR3 totals 15 residues. J was trimmed by 3 bases and V by 3 bases; bases with no gene match: 8. CDR3 residues: CASSITTGPYYEQYF. In DNA form, the CDR3 reads TGTGCCAGTAGTATCACGACAGGGCCCTACTACGAGCAGTACTTC.

DNA for the CDR3: TGTGCCAGCAGCCTACTGAGGGGGACTGAAGCTTTCTTT. Its protein product is CASSLLRGTEAFF. V and J are TRBV7-2 and TRBJ1-1, with D perhaps TRBD1 (6 bases). The V end lost 5 bases, the J end lost 5 bases, and 12 bases lay between the germline ends. Germline loops: CDR1 SGHTA, CDR2 FQGNSA. CDR3 size: 13 residues.